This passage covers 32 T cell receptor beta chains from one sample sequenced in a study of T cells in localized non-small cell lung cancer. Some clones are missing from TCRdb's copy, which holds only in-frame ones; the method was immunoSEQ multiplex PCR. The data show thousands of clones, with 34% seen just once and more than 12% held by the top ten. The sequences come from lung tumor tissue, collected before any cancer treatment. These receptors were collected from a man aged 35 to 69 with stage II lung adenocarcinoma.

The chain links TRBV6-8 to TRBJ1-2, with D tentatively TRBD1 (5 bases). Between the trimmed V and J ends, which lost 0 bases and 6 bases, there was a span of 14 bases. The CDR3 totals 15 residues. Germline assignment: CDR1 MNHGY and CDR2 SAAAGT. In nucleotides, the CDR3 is TGTGCCAGCAGTTACTCGATAGTGTCAGGGAATGGCTACACCTTC. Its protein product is CASSYSIVSGNGYTF.

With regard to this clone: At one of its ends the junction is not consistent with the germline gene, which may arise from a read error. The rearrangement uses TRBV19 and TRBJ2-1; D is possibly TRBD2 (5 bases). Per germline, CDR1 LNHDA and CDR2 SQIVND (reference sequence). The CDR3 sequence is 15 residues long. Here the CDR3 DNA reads TGTGCCAGTAGTAGCCGGAGCGGTTTACCCAATGAACAGTTCTTC. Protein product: CASSSRSGLPNEQFF.

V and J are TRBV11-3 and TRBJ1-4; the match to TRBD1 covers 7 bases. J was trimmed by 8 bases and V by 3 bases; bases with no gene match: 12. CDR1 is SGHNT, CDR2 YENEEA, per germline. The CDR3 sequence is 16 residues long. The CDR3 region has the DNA TGTGCCAGCAGCTTGGACAGGCCTGGAGGGGGAGAAAAACTGTTTTTT. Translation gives CASSLDRPGGGEKLFF.

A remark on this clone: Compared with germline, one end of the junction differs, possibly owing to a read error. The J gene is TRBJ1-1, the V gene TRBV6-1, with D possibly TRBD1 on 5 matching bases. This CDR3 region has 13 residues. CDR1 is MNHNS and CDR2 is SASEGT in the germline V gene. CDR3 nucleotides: TGTGCCATCAGTGAAGGCAGGGACACTGAAGCTTTCTTT. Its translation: CAISEGRDTEAFF.

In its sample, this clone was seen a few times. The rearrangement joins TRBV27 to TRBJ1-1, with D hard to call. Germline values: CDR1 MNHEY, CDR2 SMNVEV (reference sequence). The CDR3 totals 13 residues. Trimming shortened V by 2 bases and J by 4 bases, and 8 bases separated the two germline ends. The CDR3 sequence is CASSLTGSTEAFF. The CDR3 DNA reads TGTGCCAGCAGTTTAACGGGGAGCACTGAAGCTTTCTTT.

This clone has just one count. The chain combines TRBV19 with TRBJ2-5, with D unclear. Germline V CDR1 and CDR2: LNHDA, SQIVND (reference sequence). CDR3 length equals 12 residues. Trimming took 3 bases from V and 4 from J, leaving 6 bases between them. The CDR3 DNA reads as TGTGCCAGTAGTATTCCTAGAGAGACCCAGTACTTC. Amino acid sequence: CASSIPRETQYF.

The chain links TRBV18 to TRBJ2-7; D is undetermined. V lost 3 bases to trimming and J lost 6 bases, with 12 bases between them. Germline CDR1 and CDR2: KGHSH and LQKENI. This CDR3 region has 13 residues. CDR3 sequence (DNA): TGTGCCAGCTCACCGGGCCCCTCCGGCGAGCAGTACTTC. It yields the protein CASSPGPSGEQYF.

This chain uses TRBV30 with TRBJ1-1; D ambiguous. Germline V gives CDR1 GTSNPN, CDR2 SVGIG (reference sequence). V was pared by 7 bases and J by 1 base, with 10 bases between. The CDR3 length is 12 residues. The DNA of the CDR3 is TGTGCCTTCATCCCACAGAACACTGAAGCTTTCTTT. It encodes CAFIPQNTEAFF.

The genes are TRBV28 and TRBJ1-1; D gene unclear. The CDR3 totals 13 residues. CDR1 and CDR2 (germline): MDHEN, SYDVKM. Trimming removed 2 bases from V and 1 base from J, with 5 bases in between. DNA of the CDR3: TGTGCCAGCAGTTTAAGGACGAACACTGAAGCTTTCTTT. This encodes CASSLRTNTEAFF.

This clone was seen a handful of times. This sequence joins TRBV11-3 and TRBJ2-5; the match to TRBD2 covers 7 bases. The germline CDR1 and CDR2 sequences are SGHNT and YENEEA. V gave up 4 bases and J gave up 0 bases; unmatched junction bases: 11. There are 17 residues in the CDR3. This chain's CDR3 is CASSSLRLAEYQETQYF. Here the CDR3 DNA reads TGTGCCAGCAGCTCCCTTAGGCTAGCGGAGTACCAAGAGACCCAGTACTTC.

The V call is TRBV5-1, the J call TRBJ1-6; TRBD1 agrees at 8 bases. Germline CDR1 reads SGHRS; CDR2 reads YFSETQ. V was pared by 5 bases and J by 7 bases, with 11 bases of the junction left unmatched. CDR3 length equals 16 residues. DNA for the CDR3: TGCGCCAGCAGGAACGGCCCGACAGGGGTAAATTCACCCCTCCACTTT. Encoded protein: CASRNGPTGVNSPLHF.

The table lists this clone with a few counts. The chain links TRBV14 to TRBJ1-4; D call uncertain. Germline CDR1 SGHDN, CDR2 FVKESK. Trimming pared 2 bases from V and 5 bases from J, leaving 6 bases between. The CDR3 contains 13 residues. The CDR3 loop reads CASSQSINEKLFF. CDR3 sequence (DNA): TGTGCCAGCAGCCAATCAATAAATGAAAAACTGTTTTTT.

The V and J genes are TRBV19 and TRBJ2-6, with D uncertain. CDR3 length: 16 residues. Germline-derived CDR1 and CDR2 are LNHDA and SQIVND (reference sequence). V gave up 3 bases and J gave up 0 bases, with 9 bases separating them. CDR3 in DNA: TGTGCCAGTAGTATCGGCTCACCCTCTGGGGCCAACGTCCTGACTTTC. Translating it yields CASSIGSPSGANVLTF.

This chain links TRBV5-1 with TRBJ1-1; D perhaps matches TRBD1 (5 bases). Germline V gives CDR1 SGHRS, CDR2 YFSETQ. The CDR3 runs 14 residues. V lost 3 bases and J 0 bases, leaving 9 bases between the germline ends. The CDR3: CASSYGGMNTEAFF. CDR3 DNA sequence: TGCGCCAGCAGCTACGGGGGTATGAACACTGAAGCTTTCTTT.

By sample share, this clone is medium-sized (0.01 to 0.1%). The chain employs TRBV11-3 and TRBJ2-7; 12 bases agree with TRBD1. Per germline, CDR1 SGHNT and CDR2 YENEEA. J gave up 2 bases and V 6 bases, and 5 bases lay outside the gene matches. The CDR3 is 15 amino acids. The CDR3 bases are TGTGCCAGCAGGGGACAGGGGGCCCAACCCTACGAGCAGTACTTC. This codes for CASRGQGAQPYEQYF.

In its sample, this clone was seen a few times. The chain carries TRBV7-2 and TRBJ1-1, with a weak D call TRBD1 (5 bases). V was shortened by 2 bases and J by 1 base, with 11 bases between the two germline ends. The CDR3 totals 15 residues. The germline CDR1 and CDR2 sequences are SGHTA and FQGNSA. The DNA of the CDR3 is TGTGCCAGCAGCTTATGGCAAGGACAGAACACTGAAGCTTTCTTT. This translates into CASSLWQGQNTEAFF.

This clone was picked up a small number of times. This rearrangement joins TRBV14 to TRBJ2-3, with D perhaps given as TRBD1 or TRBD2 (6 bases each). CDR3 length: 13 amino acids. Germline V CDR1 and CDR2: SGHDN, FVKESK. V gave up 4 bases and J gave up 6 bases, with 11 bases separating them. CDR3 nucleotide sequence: TGTGCCAGCAGCCCCGGGGGCGGGGATACGCAGTATTTT. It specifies CASSPGGGDTQYF.

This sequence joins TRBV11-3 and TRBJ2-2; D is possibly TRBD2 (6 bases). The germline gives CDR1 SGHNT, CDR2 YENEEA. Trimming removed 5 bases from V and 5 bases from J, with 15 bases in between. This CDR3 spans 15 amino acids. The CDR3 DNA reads TGTGCCAGCAGCAAAAACAGGCGGGGAACCGGGGAGCTGTTTTTT. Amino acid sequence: CASSKNRRGTGELFF.

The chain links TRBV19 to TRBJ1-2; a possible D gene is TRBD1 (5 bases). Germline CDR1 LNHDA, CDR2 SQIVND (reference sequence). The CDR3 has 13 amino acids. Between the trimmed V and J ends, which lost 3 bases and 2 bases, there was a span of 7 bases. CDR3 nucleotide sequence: TGTGCCAGTAGTATCCGGGGGAACTATGGCTACACCTTC. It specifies CASSIRGNYGYTF.

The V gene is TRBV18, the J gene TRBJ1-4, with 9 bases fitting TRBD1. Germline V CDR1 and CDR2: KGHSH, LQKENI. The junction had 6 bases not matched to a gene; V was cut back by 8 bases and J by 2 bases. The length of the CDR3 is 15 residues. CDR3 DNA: TGTGCCAGCAAGGGACAGGGCATGACTAATGAAAAACTGTTTTTT. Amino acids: CASKGQGMTNEKLFF.

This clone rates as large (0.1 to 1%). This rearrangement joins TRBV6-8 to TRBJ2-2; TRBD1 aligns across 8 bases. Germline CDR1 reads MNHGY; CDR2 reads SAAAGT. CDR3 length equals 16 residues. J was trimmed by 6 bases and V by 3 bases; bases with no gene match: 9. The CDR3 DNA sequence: TGTGCCAGCAGTTATCGGCAGGGGGCTATAGCCGGGGAGCTGTTTTTT. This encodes CASSYRQGAIAGELFF.

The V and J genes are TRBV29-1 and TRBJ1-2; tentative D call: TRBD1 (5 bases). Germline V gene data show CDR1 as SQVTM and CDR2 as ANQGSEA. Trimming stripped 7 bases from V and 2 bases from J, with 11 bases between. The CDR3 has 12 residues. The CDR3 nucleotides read TGCAGCGCCCTCAGGGTCAACTATGGCTACACCTTC. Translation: CSALRVNYGYTF.

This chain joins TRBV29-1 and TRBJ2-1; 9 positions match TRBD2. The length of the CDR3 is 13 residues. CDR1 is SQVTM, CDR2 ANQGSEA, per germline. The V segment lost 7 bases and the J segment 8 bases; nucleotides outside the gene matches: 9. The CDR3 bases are TGCAGCGCCGCGGGGGGGCCGTGGGATGAGCAGTTCTTC. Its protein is CSAAGGPWDEQFF.

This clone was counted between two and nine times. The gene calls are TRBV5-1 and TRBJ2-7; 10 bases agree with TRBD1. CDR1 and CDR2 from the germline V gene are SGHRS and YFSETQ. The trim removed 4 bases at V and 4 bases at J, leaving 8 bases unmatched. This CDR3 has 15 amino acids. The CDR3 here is CASSQAGTGEYEQYF. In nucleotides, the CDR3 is TGCGCCAGCAGCCAAGCCGGGACAGGGGAGTACGAGCAGTACTTC.

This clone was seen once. The CDR3 spells CASGLDRAKNYGYTF. For the CDR3, the DNA is TGTGCCAGCGGACTGGACAGGGCAAAGAACTATGGCTACACCTTC. This chain joins TRBV28 and TRBJ1-2; TRBD1 aligns across 8 bases. This CDR3 is 15 amino acids long. V gave up 8 bases and J gave up 2 bases; unmatched junction bases: 10. Germline V lookup: CDR1 MDHEN, CDR2 SYDVKM.

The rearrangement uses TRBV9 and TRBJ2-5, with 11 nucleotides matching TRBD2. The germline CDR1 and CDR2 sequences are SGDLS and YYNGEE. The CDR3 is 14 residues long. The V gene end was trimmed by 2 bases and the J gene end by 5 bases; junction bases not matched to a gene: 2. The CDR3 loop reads CASSVASGGETQYF. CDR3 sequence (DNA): TGTGCCAGCAGCGTCGCTAGCGGGGGGGAGACCCAGTACTTC. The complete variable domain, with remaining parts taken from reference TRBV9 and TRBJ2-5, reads DSGVTQTPKHLITATGQRVTLRCSPRSGDLSVYWYQQSLDQGLQFLIQYYNGEERAKGNILERFSAQQFPDLHSELNLSSLELGDSALYFCASSVASGGETQYFGPGTRLLVL.

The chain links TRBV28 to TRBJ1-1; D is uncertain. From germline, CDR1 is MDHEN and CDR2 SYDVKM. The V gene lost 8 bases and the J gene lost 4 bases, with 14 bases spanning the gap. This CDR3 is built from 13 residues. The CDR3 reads CASCLGRVTEAFF. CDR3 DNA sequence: TGTGCCAGCTGCCTGGGCAGAGTCACTGAAGCTTTCTTT.

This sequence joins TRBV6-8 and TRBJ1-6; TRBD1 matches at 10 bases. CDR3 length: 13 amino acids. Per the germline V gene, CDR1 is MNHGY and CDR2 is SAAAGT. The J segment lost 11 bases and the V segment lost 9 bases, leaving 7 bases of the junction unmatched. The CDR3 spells CASIRDRGAPLHF. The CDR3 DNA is TGTGCCAGTATCCGGGACAGGGGAGCACCCCTCCACTTT.

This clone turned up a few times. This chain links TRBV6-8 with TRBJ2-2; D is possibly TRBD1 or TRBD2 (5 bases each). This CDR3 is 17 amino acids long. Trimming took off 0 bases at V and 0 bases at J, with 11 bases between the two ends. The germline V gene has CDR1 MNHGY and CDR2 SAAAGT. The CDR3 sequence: CASSYSPGRSNTGELFF. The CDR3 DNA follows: TGTGCCAGCAGTTACTCGCCGGGACGGTCGAACACCGGGGAGCTGTTTTTT.

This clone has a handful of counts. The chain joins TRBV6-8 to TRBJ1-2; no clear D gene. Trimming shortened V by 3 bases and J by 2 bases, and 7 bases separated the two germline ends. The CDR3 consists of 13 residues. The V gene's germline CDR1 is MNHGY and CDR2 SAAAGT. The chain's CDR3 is CASSYSGNYGYTF. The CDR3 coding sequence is TGTGCCAGCAGTTATTCGGGGAACTATGGCTACACCTTC.

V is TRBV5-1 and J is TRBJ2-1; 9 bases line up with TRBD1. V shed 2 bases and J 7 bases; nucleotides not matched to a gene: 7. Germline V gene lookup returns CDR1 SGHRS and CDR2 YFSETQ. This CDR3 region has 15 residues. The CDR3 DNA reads TGCGCCAGCAGCTTTCGACAGGGGGAAGGTAATGAGCAGTTCTTC. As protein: CASSFRQGEGNEQFF.

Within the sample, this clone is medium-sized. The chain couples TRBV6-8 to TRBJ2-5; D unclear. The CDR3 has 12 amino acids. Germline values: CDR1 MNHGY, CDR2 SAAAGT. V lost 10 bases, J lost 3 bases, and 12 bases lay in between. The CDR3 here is CAIKNTEETQYF. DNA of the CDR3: TGTGCCATAAAGAATACGGAAGAGACCCAGTACTTC.